This TCR beta chain was observed in a study of blood T cells in healthy people across ages. This clonotype has a handful of counts. The CDR3 is 12 residues long. With 10 bases removed from V and 2 bases from J, the gap between germline ends came to 9 bases. From germline, CDR1 is SGHTA and CDR2 FQGNSA. In terms of origin and age, donors were healthy Caucasian individuals from Russia aged about 6 to 90. Combining a sample-barcoded 5' primer with a J-beta primer mix, a second PCR ran for 7 to 11 cycles. In TCRdb, the 5' RACE reads were re-called with MiXCR into one record per CDR3 protein. The repertoire holds 1.4 million to 1.5 million distinct CDR3 sequences, about 40% seen once, with 6.5% to 10% in the top ten.

The receptor comes from a woman in her late teens or twenties in good health. The sample was blood. This rearrangement joins TRBV7-2 to TRBJ2-1; D gene ambiguous. CDR3 in DNA: TGTGCCACAAGACTTGCCTACAATGAGCAGTTCTTC. It is translated as CATRLAYNEQFF.